A single sample is the source of the 25 T cell receptor beta chains below, sequenced in a study of HIV-infected patients and healthy controls (dated 2014 in TCRdb). The method was 5' RACE. The data were produced on an Illumina MiSeq. Reverse transcription of approximately 500 ng RNA was performed with SuperScript III using primers directed against the alpha and beta constant regions. Separate alpha and beta chain libraries were made by chain-specific third strand synthesis with multiplexing indices. The public reads were reprocessed in TCRdb via fastp at Q25 and MiXCR, keeping in-frame beta chains. Each CDR3 protein gets just one entry, which takes the most common genes and DNA from the rows behind it. This sample lists some 20,000 distinct CDR3 sequences; 8.5% to 9.5% were detected once. The ten top clones hold 6.5% of the sample. Whole blood was used without cell fractionation, so all unsorted peripheral T cells were reflected in the repertoire.

Sequenced material: blood. Receptors originate from an adult in good health.

This clonotype was seen ten or more times. This chain joins TRBV7-9 and TRBJ1-2, with D uncertain. Germline V lookup: CDR1 SEHNR, CDR2 FQNEAQ (reference sequence). Trimming took off 10 bases at V and 3 bases at J, with 18 bases between the two ends. This CDR3 comprises 14 residues. Written as DNA, the CDR3 is TGTGCCACCCGTGATACCCGGCCGGACTATGGCTACACCTTC. Translated, it gives CATRDTRPDYGYTF.

The V gene is TRBV11-2, the J gene TRBJ2-3, with TRBD2 matching 9 bases. In germline, CDR1 is SGHAT, CDR2 FQNNGV. Unmatched junction bases numbered 4, after V lost 8 bases and J lost 1 base. CDR3 size: 14 residues. The CDR3 region is CASQRTSGTDTQYF. In DNA, the CDR3 is TGTGCCAGCCAAAGGACTAGCGGCACAGATACGCAGTATTTT.

The table lists this clonotype with many counts. The chain carries TRBV20-1 and TRBJ2-3; D uncertain. The CDR3 is made up of 11 amino acids. The germline V gene has CDR1 DFQATT and CDR2 SNEGSKA (reference sequence). Trimming took off 5 bases at V and 2 bases at J, with 5 bases between the two ends. CDR3: CSARHTDTQYF. The CDR3 coding sequence is TGCAGTGCTCGACACACAGATACGCAGTATTTT.

In this sample, this clonotype turned up many times. V gene TRBV10-3 combines with J gene TRBJ1-5; unclear D gene. The CDR3 is made up of 11 amino acids. Germline CDR1 reads ENHRY; CDR2 reads SYGVKD. The V and J ends lost 11 bases and 6 bases respectively, with 11 bases between them. The CDR3 region has the DNA TGTGCCCTCAACAGCGCTCAGCCCCAGCATTTT. It translates to CALNSAQPQHF.

This clonotype occurred many times. This chain uses TRBV6-1 with TRBJ1-5; possible D gene TRBD1, 5 bases. The CDR3 totals 15 residues. CDR1 MNHNS and CDR2 SASEGT come from the germline V gene. V was trimmed by 5 bases and J by 3 bases, leaving 14 bases between them. CDR3 sequence reads: CASSQGVDPNQPQHF. For the CDR3, the DNA is TGTGCCAGCAGTCAAGGGGTAGATCCCAATCAGCCCCAGCATTTT.

This clonotype was seen repeatedly, ten times or more. The V gene is TRBV7-9, the J gene TRBJ2-3, with D uncertain. The CDR3 covers 15 residues. With 5 bases removed from V and 3 bases from J, the gap between germline ends came to 15 bases. Germline CDR1 is SEHNR and CDR2 is FQNEAQ (reference sequence). In DNA form, the CDR3 reads TGTGCCAGCAGCCCGTGGCCGGAATCGACAGATACGCAGTATTTT. Its protein product is CASSPWPESTDTQYF.

This clonotype showed up just a few times. This chain joins TRBV6-1 and TRBJ2-6; no clear D. Germline CDR1 and CDR2: MNHNS and SASEGT. CDR3 size: 17 residues. V gave up 3 bases and J gave up 0 bases, with 12 bases separating them. The CDR3 coding sequence is TGTGCCAGCAGTGAGATCGGCCAGGCCTCTGGGGCCAACGTCCTGACTTTC. Translating gives CASSEIGQASGANVLTF.

This clonotype has ten or more counts. This chain links TRBV4-2 with TRBJ2-7, with D hard to call. The CDR3 extends over 14 amino acids. With 1 base removed from V and 3 bases from J, the gap between germline ends came to 10 bases. Germline CDR1 and CDR2: LGHNA and YNFKEQ. The CDR3: CASSQVPASYEQYF. In nucleotides, the CDR3 is TGTGCCAGCAGCCAAGTACCAGCTAGCTACGAGCAGTACTTC.

This clonotype ranks as medium-sized. The chain employs TRBV24-1 and TRBJ2-1, with a possible D match to TRBD1 (6 bases). The CDR3 extends over 16 amino acids. V lost 4 bases and J lost 3, with 15 bases in between. Germline V gene data show CDR1 as KGHDR and CDR2 as SFDVKD. CDR3 sequence: CATSEPQGKNYNEQFF. For the CDR3, the DNA is TGTGCCACCAGTGAGCCGCAGGGGAAAAACTACAATGAGCAGTTCTTC.

The genes are TRBV7-9 and TRBJ2-3; D gene uncertain. This CDR3 is built from 12 residues. V lost 5 bases to trimming and J lost 2 bases, with 5 bases between them. Germline values: CDR1 SEHNR, CDR2 FQNEAQ (reference sequence). CDR3 region: CASSPVTDTQYF. The DNA for the CDR3 is TGTGCCAGCAGCCCCGTCACAGATACGCAGTATTTT.

The chain has TRBV9 and TRBJ2-1; tentative D call: TRBD1 (5 bases). The CDR3 sequence is 14 residues long. The V end was cut by 7 bases, the J end by 4 bases, with 15 bases between. Germline V gene data show CDR1 as SGDLS and CDR2 as YYNGEE. The CDR3 here is CASGPGAAYNEQFF. CDR3 DNA: TGTGCCAGCGGCCCTGGGGCTGCATACAATGAGCAGTTCTTC.

The V call is TRBV20-1, the J call TRBJ2-1; 13 bases fit TRBD2. The CDR3 loop spans 15 amino acids. Losses at the gene ends were 6 bases for V and 8 bases for J; bases not matched to a gene: 10. Germline values: CDR1 DFQATT, CDR2 SNEGSKA (reference sequence). The CDR3 is CSAFVGLAGSYEQFF. CDR3 coding DNA: TGCAGTGCCTTTGTGGGACTAGCGGGATCTTATGAGCAGTTCTTC.

Many counts were recorded for this clonotype. In DNA, the CDR3 is TGTGCCAGCAGCTCTAGCGCCCGTGGGGGAGAGACCCAGTACTTC. It is translated as CASSSSARGGETQYF. The V call is TRBV6-4, the J call TRBJ2-5; perhaps TRBD2 as D (6 bases). Germline loops: CDR1 MRHNA, CDR2 SNTAGT. V was pared by 6 bases and J by 4 bases, with 18 bases between. The CDR3 runs to 15 residues.

This clonotype rates as medium-sized. V and J are TRBV20-1 and TRBJ2-1; the D is unclear. The CDR3 is made up of 14 amino acids. The V end was cut by 3 bases, the J end by 0 bases, with 9 bases between. The V gene's germline CDR1 is DFQATT and CDR2 SNEGSKA (reference sequence). CDR3: CSASPVSSYNEQFF. The DNA of the CDR3 is TGCAGTGCTAGTCCGGTGAGCTCCTACAATGAGCAGTTCTTC.

Many counts were recorded for this clonotype. The genes are TRBV5-6 and TRBJ2-1, with TRBD2 matching 7 bases. Germline assignment: CDR1 SGHDT and CDR2 YYEEEE. This CDR3 comprises 15 residues. V was clipped by 1 base and J by 2 bases; unmatched bases: 3. The CDR3 here is CASSLRRETYNEQFF. The CDR3, as DNA: TGTGCCAGCAGCTTGAGGCGGGAGACCTACAATGAGCAGTTCTTC.

This chain joins TRBV6-2 or TRBV6-3 and TRBJ2-3; D is uncertain. This CDR3 is built from 12 residues. The V end was cut by 4 bases, the J end by 2 bases, with 4 bases between. Germline assignment: CDR1 MNHEY and CDR2 SVGEGT. CDR3 amino acids: CASSSYTDTQYF. CDR3 nucleotides: TGTGCCAGCAGTTCCTACACAGATACGCAGTATTTT.

In this sample, this clonotype turned up many times. The gene calls are TRBV20-1 and TRBJ2-2, with D unresolved. Per germline, CDR1 DFQATT and CDR2 SNEGSKA (reference sequence). V lost 0 bases and J lost 0, with 11 bases in between. The CDR3 loop spans 16 amino acids. The CDR3 region is CSARDYTGPNTGELFF. Here the CDR3 DNA reads TGCAGTGCTAGAGATTATACCGGGCCGAACACCGGGGAGCTGTTTTTT.

This clonotype was detected ten times or more. The chain recombines TRBV29-1 with TRBJ2-1; 7 bases align to TRBD2. With V trimmed by 3 bases and J by 14 bases, 10 bases remained unmatched. Germline V gives CDR1 SQVTM, CDR2 ANQGSEA. This CDR3 is 12 amino acids long. CDR3 coding DNA: TGCAGCGTTGAGGGGGAGGGTTTGGAGAAGTTCTTC. Translated: CSVEGEGLEKFF.

This clonotype is labeled medium-sized. The chain couples TRBV7-9 to TRBJ1-1; TRBD1 agrees at 8 bases. CDR1 is SEHNR and CDR2 is FQNEAQ in the germline V gene (reference sequence). The CDR3 has 12 residues. J lost 11 bases, V lost 3 bases, and 5 bases had no gene match. CDR3 DNA sequence: TGTGCCAGCAGCTTGGGGACAGGATTTGCTTTCTTT. This sequence encodes CASSLGTGFAFF. The complete variable domain, with remaining parts taken from reference TRBV7-9 and TRBJ1-1, reads DTGVSQNPRHKITKRGQNVTFRCDPISEHNRLYWYRQTLGQGPEFLTYFQNEAQLEKSRLLSDRFSAERPKGSFSTLEIQRTEQGDSAMYLCASSLGTGFAFFGQGTRLTVV.

This clonotype showed up many times. The chain links TRBV11-2 to TRBJ2-1, with D perhaps matching TRBD2 (5 bases). V lost 4 bases and J 0 bases, leaving 10 bases between the germline ends. The CDR3 is made up of 15 amino acids. The V gene's germline CDR1 is SGHAT and CDR2 FQNNGV. The CDR3 spells CASSSTRLSYNEQFF. DNA for the CDR3: TGTGCCAGCAGCTCAACTAGGCTCTCCTACAATGAGCAGTTCTTC.

Ten or more counts support this clonotype. This chain links TRBV6-4 with TRBJ1-6, with D unclear. Per germline, CDR1 MRHNA and CDR2 SNTAGT. V was cut by 3 bases and J by 10 bases, with 10 bases left in between. The CDR3 is made up of 13 amino acids. CDR3 residues: CASSENSYSPLHF. CDR3 sequence (DNA): TGTGCCAGCAGTGAGAACAGCTACTCACCCCTCCACTTT.

This clonotype has more than one count but fewer than ten. This chain joins TRBV20-1 and TRBJ2-1, with D tentatively TRBD1 or TRBD2 (5 bases each). There are 14 residues in the CDR3. Looked up from germline, CDR1 is DFQATT and CDR2 is SNEGSKA (reference sequence). The CDR3 is CSWTRVAPYNEQFF. The CDR3 coding sequence is TGCAGCTGGACACGAGTAGCGCCCTACAATGAGCAGTTCTTC.

This clonotype was seen ten or more times. This chain joins TRBV24-1 and TRBJ2-1, with 9 bases matching TRBD2. V dropped 3 bases and J dropped 2; count of bases not matched to a gene: 4. The CDR3 runs 16 residues. The germline gives CDR1 KGHDR, CDR2 SFDVKD. CDR3 in DNA: TGTGCCACCAGTGATCAGACTAGCGGTCCCTACAATGAGCAGTTCTTC. It translates to CATSDQTSGPYNEQFF.

This clonotype showed up just once. The gene calls are TRBV28 and TRBJ2-1; no definite D call. The ends were cut back, 1 base at V and 3 bases at J, with 4 bases in the middle. CDR3 length: 13 amino acids. Looked up from germline, CDR1 is MDHEN and CDR2 is SYDVKM. This chain's CDR3 is CASSLYRYNEQFF. The CDR3 DNA sequence: TGTGCCAGCAGTTTATATCGCTACAATGAGCAGTTCTTC.

This clonotype came up many times. J is TRBJ2-5 and V is TRBV28, with D perhaps matching TRBD1 (6 bases). V was shortened by 7 bases and J by 4 bases, with 16 bases between the two germline ends. From germline, CDR1 is MDHEN and CDR2 SYDVKM. The CDR3 is 14 residues long. This CDR3 is CASIAQGFPETQYF. CDR3 bases: TGTGCCAGCATCGCACAGGGTTTCCCAGAGACCCAGTACTTC.